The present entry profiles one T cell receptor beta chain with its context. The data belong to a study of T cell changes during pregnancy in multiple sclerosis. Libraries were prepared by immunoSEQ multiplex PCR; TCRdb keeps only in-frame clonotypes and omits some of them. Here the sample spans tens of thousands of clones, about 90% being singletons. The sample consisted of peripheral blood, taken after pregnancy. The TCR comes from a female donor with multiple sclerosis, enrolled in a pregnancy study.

CDR3 sequence (DNA): TGCAGCGGGAGACAGGGCGGAACTGAAGCTTTCTTT. The encoded protein is CSGRQGGTEAFF. The chain employs TRBV29-1 and TRBJ1-1, with 7 bases lining up with TRBD1. V shed 7 bases and J 5 bases; nucleotides not matched to a gene: 7. CDR1 SQVTM and CDR2 ANQGSEA come from the germline V gene. CDR3 length equals 12 residues.